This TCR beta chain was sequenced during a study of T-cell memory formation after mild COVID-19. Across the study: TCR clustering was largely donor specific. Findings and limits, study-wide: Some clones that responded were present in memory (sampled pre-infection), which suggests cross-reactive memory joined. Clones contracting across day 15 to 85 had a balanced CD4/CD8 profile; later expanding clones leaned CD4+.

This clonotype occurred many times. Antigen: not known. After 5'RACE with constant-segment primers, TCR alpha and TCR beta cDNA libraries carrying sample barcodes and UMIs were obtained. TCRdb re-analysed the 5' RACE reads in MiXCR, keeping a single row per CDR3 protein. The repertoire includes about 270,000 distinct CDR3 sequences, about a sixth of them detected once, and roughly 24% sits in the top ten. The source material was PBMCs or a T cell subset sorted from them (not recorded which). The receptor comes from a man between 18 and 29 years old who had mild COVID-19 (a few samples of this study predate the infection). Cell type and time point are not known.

This CDR3 reads CASSLHSGTGELFF. CDR3 bases: TGTGCCAGCAGCTTGCACTCTGGGACCGGGGAGCTGTTTTTT. The chain recombines TRBV7-2 with TRBJ2-2; the D is unclear. The CDR3 totals 14 residues. Trimming removed 3 bases at V and 5 bases at J, with 10 bases between. CDR1 is SGHTA and CDR2 is FQGNSA in the germline V gene.